The TCR beta chain described here comes from a study of control samples from healthy donors and cancer patients. The assay was immunoSEQ multiplex PCR, and TCRdb's table has in-frame clones only and misses some. The sample holds more than 100,000 clones; around 93% are singletons and the top ten take about 9%. The CDR3 sequence is 14 residues long. Trimming left V 9 bases short and J 0 bases short, with 15 bases between. Germline V CDR1 and CDR2: MNHEY, SVGAGI. The sequenced sample was blood. The chain uses TRBV6-5 and TRBJ2-7, with D tentatively TRBD1 (6 bases). The sequence came from a man in his late teens or twenties in good health. Here the CDR3 DNA reads TGTGCCAGTGCCCCCGACAGGAGCTCCTACGAGCAGTACTTC. Its protein is CASAPDRSSYEQYF.